Presented here are 25 T cell receptor beta chains from one specimen sequenced in a study of beta chain features in type 1 diabetes. As every portion of the isolated RNA was reverse transcribed, the sequencing read expressed TCRB transcripts. TCRdb keeps only in-frame clones here, not all; method: immunoSEQ multiplex PCR. This table has some 330,000 clones, 11% appearing once. Input material: naive CD4+ T cells from blood. All receptors come from a young woman in good health.

The rearrangement links TRBV11-2 to TRBJ2-1, with D tentatively TRBD1 (5 bases). V was clipped by 4 bases and J by 0 bases, with 13 bases between them. This CDR3 has 16 amino acids. In germline, CDR1 is SGHAT, CDR2 FQNNGV. The CDR3: CASSYRRQSSYNEQFF. As DNA, the CDR3 is TGTGCCAGCAGCTATCGACGACAGTCCTCCTACAATGAGCAGTTCTTC.

This sequence joins TRBV2 and TRBJ2-1; D perhaps matches TRBD1 (5 bases). This CDR3 region has 14 residues. Trimming left V 2 bases short and J 6 bases short, with 11 bases between. Germline CDR1 and CDR2: SNHLY and FYNNEI. CDR3 nucleotide sequence: TGTGCCAGCAGTGAACAGGGCAGTATCAATGAGCAGTTCTTC. This translates into CASSEQGSINEQFF.

The rearrangement uses TRBV18 and TRBJ1-5, with D uncertain. This CDR3 has 16 amino acids. Trimming removed 5 bases from V and 2 bases from J, with 16 bases in between. Germline V CDR1 and CDR2: KGHSH, LQKENI. In DNA form, the CDR3 reads TGTGCCAGCTCAACCCTGGACCTAGCCGGCAATCAGCCCCAGCATTTT. Translated: CASSTLDLAGNQPQHF.

Only a few counts were recorded for this clone. The chain employs TRBV11-3 and TRBJ2-1, with a weak D call TRBD2 (5 bases). The CDR3 is 13 residues long. CDR1 is SGHNT, CDR2 YENEEA, per germline. V lost 1 base to trimming and J lost 6 bases, with 7 bases between them. The CDR3 DNA reads TGTGCCAGCAGCTTAGCAAGCGGCAATGAGCAGTTCTTC. Residues: CASSLASGNEQFF.

This clone was observed a handful of times. The V gene is TRBV6-6, the J gene TRBJ1-5; D gene ambiguous. Germline loops: CDR1 MNHNY, CDR2 SVGAGI (reference sequence). The V end was cut by 6 bases, the J end by 0 bases, with 9 bases between. This CDR3 comprises 14 residues. This CDR3 reads CASRNKDSNQPQHF. The CDR3 coding sequence is TGTGCCAGCAGAAACAAAGATAGCAATCAGCCCCAGCATTTT.

This clone was detected only a few times. The chain employs TRBV25-1 and TRBJ2-5, with 7 bases that match TRBD1. This CDR3 region has 15 residues. V lost 6 bases and J lost 1; bases outside the gene matches: 8. From germline, CDR1 is MGHDK and CDR2 SYGVNS. DNA of the CDR3: TGTGCCAGCAGCCCCCGGGACAGAGCCCAAGAGACCCAGTACTTC. This translates into CASSPRDRAQETQYF.

This clone was seen a handful of times. The chain links TRBV1 to TRBJ2-1; TRBD2 is the table's D call, not checked against the DNA. TRBV1 represents a pseudogene. The CDR3 totals 18 residues. CDR3 residues: CTSSQDLPSGMTYNEQFF. In DNA form, the CDR3 reads TGCACCAGCAGCCAAGATTTACCTAGCGGGATGACCTACAATGAGCAGTTCTTC.

CDR3 nucleotides: TGTGCCAGCAGTAAACAGGGCTCTGGAAACACCATATATTTT. Translated: CASSKQGSGNTIYF. V usage is TRBV6-5 and J usage is TRBJ1-3; TRBD1 might be the D (6 bases). V dropped 5 bases and J dropped 0 bases, with 8 bases sitting between them. The germline gives CDR1 MNHEY, CDR2 SVGAGI. The CDR3 has 14 residues.

The chain carries TRBV28 and TRBJ2-7; 12 bases match TRBD1. There are 14 residues in the CDR3. Germline V gene data show CDR1 as MDHEN and CDR2 as SYDVKM. The V gene end was trimmed by 7 bases and the J gene end by 1 base; junction bases not matched to a gene: 2. The CDR3 bases are TGTGCCAGCACGGGACAGGGGGCTTCCTACGAGCAGTACTTC. This codes for CASTGQGASYEQYF.

The chain joins TRBV18 to TRBJ2-5; 11 nucleotides match TRBD1. The CDR3 totals 16 residues. The J segment lost 4 bases and the V segment lost 3 bases, leaving 7 bases of the junction unmatched. CDR1 is KGHSH, CDR2 LQKENI, per germline. CDR3 nucleotide sequence: TGTGCCAGCTCACCGGGGACAGGGGGAATCGTAGAGACCCAGTACTTC. Translated, it gives CASSPGTGGIVETQYF. Based on the CDR3 plus reference TRBV18 and TRBJ2-5, the full variable domain is NAGVMQNPRHLVRRRGQEARLRCSPMKGHSHVYWYRQLPEEGLKFMVYLQKENIIDESGMPKERFSAEFPKEGPSILRIQQVVRGDSAAYFCASSPGTGGIVETQYFGPGTRLLVL.

The chain uses TRBV4-2 and TRBJ2-2, with 11 bases that match TRBD1. Germline V CDR1 and CDR2: LGHNA, YNFKEQ. The CDR3 has 16 amino acids. Trimming cost V 1 base and J 8 bases; bases outside gene matches: 6. CDR3 sequence: CASSQAGQGAGGELFF. CDR3 sequence (DNA): TGTGCCAGCAGCCAAGCAGGACAGGGGGCAGGAGGGGAGCTGTTTTTT.

The rearrangement uses TRBV27 and TRBJ2-5; 9 positions match TRBD1. CDR3 length: 15 residues. The J segment lost 4 bases and the V segment lost 0 bases, leaving 3 bases of the junction unmatched. Per germline, CDR1 MNHEY and CDR2 SMNVEV (reference sequence). The CDR3: CASSLSGQGGETQYF. In DNA, the CDR3 is TGTGCCAGCAGTTTATCGGGACAGGGCGGAGAGACCCAGTACTTC.

This chain connects TRBV6-5 to TRBJ1-1; D possibly corresponds to TRBD1 (5 bases). The V gene's germline CDR1 is MNHEY and CDR2 SVGAGI. V was cut by 6 bases and J by 0 bases, with 8 bases left in between. The CDR3 consists of 13 residues. In DNA form, the CDR3 reads TGTGCCAGCAGGCGACAGCTGAACACTGAAGCTTTCTTT. Translation: CASRRQLNTEAFF.

The chain recombines TRBV15 with TRBJ2-7; the match to TRBD2 covers 10 bases. This CDR3 comprises 15 residues. CDR1 LNHNV and CDR2 YYDKDF come from the germline V gene (reference sequence). The trim removed 1 base at V and 5 bases at J, leaving 5 bases unmatched. In DNA, the CDR3 is TGTGCCACCAGCAGAGCAGCGGGAGGGCCAAACGAGCAGTACTTC. Its translation: CATSRAAGGPNEQYF.

The chain has TRBV6-5 and TRBJ2-1, with D tentatively TRBD2 (5 bases). This CDR3 has 16 amino acids. The germline gives CDR1 MNHEY, CDR2 SVGAGI. The germline V and J ends were trimmed by 2 bases and 0 bases, with 11 bases remaining between them. CDR3 residues: CASSYGGGGSYNEQFF. For the CDR3, the DNA is TGTGCCAGCAGTTACGGCGGCGGAGGCTCCTACAATGAGCAGTTCTTC.

This clone came up a few times. The V gene is TRBV25-1, the J gene TRBJ2-2; D ambiguous. The germline gives CDR1 MGHDK, CDR2 SYGVNS. Trimming left V 8 bases short and J 5 bases short, with 6 bases between. The CDR3 is 11 residues long. The CDR3, as DNA: TGTGCCAGCCAAATGACCGGGGAGCTGTTTTTT. This encodes CASQMTGELFF.

This clone was seen a few times. The gene calls are TRBV6-1 and TRBJ2-7; D may be TRBD1 (6 bases). The V end lost 0 bases, the J end lost 6 bases, and 9 bases lay between the germline ends. Germline V gives CDR1 MNHNS, CDR2 SASEGT. CDR3 length: 13 residues. CDR3 nucleotides: TGTGCCAGCAGTGAAGCCTGGGGGCGCGAGCAGTACTTC. It codes for CASSEAWGREQYF.

In its sample, this clone was seen a few times. The rearrangement links TRBV6-5 to TRBJ1-1; D gene uncertain. Germline CDR1 is MNHEY and CDR2 is SVGAGI. CDR3 length: 13 amino acids. Trimming stripped 2 bases from V and 1 base from J, with 5 bases between. The CDR3 nucleotides read TGTGCCAGCAGTTACCGGGGGAACACTGAAGCTTTCTTT. It specifies CASSYRGNTEAFF.

The sample holds a few counts of this clone. This chain links TRBV7-2 with TRBJ2-1; TRBD2 aligns across 8 bases. This CDR3 is 17 amino acids long. Germline CDR1 and CDR2: SGHTA and FQGNSA. J lost 1 base, V lost 5 bases, and 10 bases had no gene match. The CDR3 protein is CASSPSLAAFSYNEQFF. In DNA, the CDR3 is TGTGCCAGCAGCCCCTCACTAGCGGCCTTTTCCTACAATGAGCAGTTCTTC.

The chain employs TRBV18 and TRBJ2-1; the match to TRBD2 covers 9 bases. Per the germline V gene, CDR1 is KGHSH and CDR2 is LQKENI. This CDR3 contains 16 residues. J gave up 9 bases and V 0 bases, and 9 bases lay outside the gene matches. The CDR3, as DNA: TGTGCCAGCTCACCACCGGGACTAGCCCTTCCTGGTGAGCAGTTCTTC. Amino acid sequence: CASSPPGLALPGEQFF.

This sequence joins TRBV7-9 and TRBJ2-2; 8 bases are a match to TRBD2. Germline-derived CDR1 and CDR2 are SEHNR and FQNEAQ (reference sequence). J was trimmed by 3 bases and V by 1 base; bases with no gene match: 1. The CDR3 is 15 amino acids. The chain's CDR3 is CASSLVSGDTGELFF. For the CDR3, the DNA is TGTGCCAGCAGCTTAGTTAGCGGGGACACCGGGGAGCTGTTTTTT.

The chain joins TRBV2 to TRBJ1-2; 9 bases are a match to TRBD1. The germline V gene encodes CDR1 SNHLY and CDR2 FYNNEI. This CDR3 is built from 12 residues. V lost 9 bases, J lost 3 bases, and 2 bases stayed unmatched. CDR3 sequence: CARGQGHYGYTF. CDR3 nucleotides: TGTGCCAGGGGACAGGGCCACTATGGCTACACCTTC. Based on the CDR3 plus reference TRBV2 and TRBJ1-2, the full variable domain is EPEVTQTPSHQVTQMGQEVILRCVPISNHLYFYWYRQILGQKVEFLVSFYNNEISEKSEIFDDQFSVERPDGSNFTLKIRSTKLEDSAMYFCARGQGHYGYTFGSGTRLTVV.

CDR3 region: CASSDDRATMNTEAFF. CDR3 nucleotides: TGTGCCAGCAGTGACGACAGGGCCACAATGAACACTGAAGCTTTCTTT. V and J are TRBV25-1 and TRBJ1-1; 7 bases map to TRBD1. Germline lookup yields CDR1 MGHDK and CDR2 SYGVNS. Unmatched junction bases numbered 7, after V lost 3 bases and J lost 0 bases. The CDR3 is made up of 16 amino acids.

The genes are TRBV7-2 and TRBJ2-3; 12 positions match TRBD2. This CDR3 spans 16 amino acids. In germline, CDR1 is SGHTA, CDR2 FQGNSA. The junction had 7 bases not matched to a gene; V was cut back by 6 bases and J by 3 bases. CDR3: CASRSQLAGGTDTQYF. In DNA, the CDR3 is TGTGCCAGCAGAAGTCAGCTAGCGGGAGGGACAGATACGCAGTATTTT. The complete variable domain, with remaining parts taken from reference TRBV7-2 and TRBJ2-3, reads GAGVSQSPSNKVTEKGKDVELRCDPISGHTALYWYRQSLGQGLEFLIYFQGNSAPDKSGLPSDRFSAERTGGSVSTLTIQRTQQEDSAVYLCASRSQLAGGTDTQYFGPGTRLTVL.

The CDR3 sequence: CASSYQGAFSNEKLFF. CDR3 in DNA: TGTGCCAGCAGTTACCAGGGGGCCTTTTCTAATGAAAAACTGTTTTTT. This chain joins TRBV28 and TRBJ1-4; 8 bases fit TRBD1. J was trimmed by 3 bases and V by 4 bases; bases with no gene match: 7. Germline-derived CDR1 and CDR2 are MDHEN and SYDVKM. The CDR3 is 16 amino acids. Using reference TRBV28 and TRBJ1-4 for the parts outside the CDR3, the full variable domain is DVKVTQSSRYLVKRTGEKVFLECVQDMDHENMFWYRQDPGLGLRLIYFSYDVKMKEKGDIPEGYSVSREKKERFSLILESASTNQTSMYLCASSYQGAFSNEKLFFGSGTQLSVL.